This entry lists 5 T cell receptor beta chains sequenced from one sample in a study of T cell responses to AZD1222 COVID-19 vaccine. Here immunoSEQ multiplex PCR was the method, and the copy in TCRdb shows in-frame clones only, minus some. The sample holds about 190,000 clones, approximately 90% seen once. Sequenced here: peripheral blood, sampled on day 0 of AZD1222 vaccination. These receptors were obtained from an adult in good health.

The chain links TRBV2 to TRBJ2-7; D is ambiguous. The germline V and J ends were trimmed by 6 bases and 4 bases, with 16 bases remaining between them. Germline loops: CDR1 SNHLY, CDR2 FYNNEI. This CDR3 is 14 amino acids long. This CDR3 reads CASRVVVGVYEQYF. The CDR3 DNA reads as TGTGCCAGCAGGGTGGTTGTAGGAGTATACGAGCAGTACTTC.

This chain joins TRBV7-9 and TRBJ2-5; 10 bases line up with TRBD1. Germline trimming cut 5 bases from V and 0 bases from J; bases unmatched to any gene: 6. The germline gives CDR1 SEHNR, CDR2 FQNEAQ (reference sequence). The CDR3 has 16 residues. CDR3 region: CASSRPGQGHQETQYF. The CDR3 region has the DNA TGTGCCAGCAGCCGACCGGGACAGGGGCACCAAGAGACCCAGTACTTC.

As regards this clone: At one boundary the junction diverges from the germline segment, which might be a read error. V usage is TRBV7-3 and J usage is TRBJ2-7, with 11 positions matching TRBD2. Germline CDR1 reads SGHTA; CDR2 reads FQGTGA. This CDR3 is built from 15 residues. The CDR3 here is CASRLTSGTSGEQYF. DNA of the CDR3: TGTGCCAGCAGGTTAACCTCCGGGACTAGCGGCGAGCAGTACTTC.

V gene TRBV12-5 combines with J gene TRBJ2-5; 10 nucleotides align to TRBD2. Germline loops: CDR1 LGHNT, CDR2 FRNRAP. This CDR3 spans 16 amino acids. Trimming removed 6 bases from V and 5 bases from J; junction bases left unmatched: 12. The CDR3 region has the DNA TGTGCTAGTGGCCCGGGACTAGCGCCAAGGGGGGAGACCCAGTACTTC. Translated, it gives CASGPGLAPRGETQYF.

The chain joins TRBV5-1 to TRBJ2-1; 7 bases are shared with TRBD2. Unmatched junction bases numbered 7, after V lost 0 bases and J lost 7 bases. The CDR3 length is 15 residues. From germline, CDR1 is SGHRS and CDR2 YFSETQ. The CDR3 DNA reads TGCGCCAGCAGCTTGGGAGGCGGGAGAGGGAATGAGCAGTTCTTC. Its translation: CASSLGGGRGNEQFF.